The clone carrying this T cell receptor (beta chain) was seen many times. Its cognate antigen is unknown. Aged 18 to 65, the patients had hyperthyroidism that was newly diagnosed and had lasted under 2 months. Based on clinical symptoms, serum thyroxine and TRAb, thyroid ultrasound and orbital computed tomography, diagnoses were reached. These data originate in a study of T cells in Graves' hyperthyroidism and ophthalmopathy. Per germline, CDR1 SGDLS and CDR2 YYNGEE. V gave up 0 bases and J gave up 1 base, with 10 bases separating them. This CDR3 is 15 amino acids long. Study findings and constraints: The majority of expanded thyroid clonotypes above 0.001 also appeared in blood. Median prediction lead before ophthalmopathy onset was 6.5 to 7 months with the model.

TCR beta CDR3 regions were amplified from RNA. With the HTBI primer set, the TCR CDR3 went through a first round of RT-PCR. TCRdb fed the multiplex PCR reads into MiXCR, producing one record per CDR3 protein. Of about 720,000 distinct CDR3 sequences listed, about 17% are singletons. The receptor was isolated from a woman aged 45-60 years with Graves' hyperthyroidism that later progressed to Graves' ophthalmopathy. This sequence joins TRBV9 and TRBJ1-1, with TRBD1 as a possible D gene (5 bases). Sequencing was performed on blood. CDR3 bases: TGTGCCAGCAGCGTAGATTGGACACCGAACACTGAAGCTTTCTTT. Translated: CASSVDWTPNTEAFF.